The clone carrying this TCR beta chain showed up just once. Profiling relied on immunoSEQ multiplex PCR, and the TCRdb table lists in-frame clones only, not all of them. The sample includes about 1.5 million clones, roughly 96% of them seen just once. With 7 bases removed from V and 2 bases from J, the gap between germline ends came to 12 bases. CDR3 length equals 13 residues. The V gene's germline CDR1 is MDHEN and CDR2 SYDVKM. The data belong to a study of shared clonotypes between healthy human individuals. All donors were Caucasian adults living in Nashville, Tennessee. The V call is TRBV28, the J call TRBJ2-7; D is perhaps TRBD2 (6 bases). The sequence was collected from a man aged 25-40 years in good health. Specimen: naive CD4+ T cells sorted from blood. Subset described: CD45RA+ positively selected. The CDR3 protein is CASIGGAPYEQYF. CDR3 DNA sequence: TGTGCCAGCATCGGCGGGGCCCCCTACGAGCAGTACTTC.